The 8 T cell receptor beta chains presented below share a single source sample, sequenced in a study of shared clonotypes between healthy human individuals. Here immunoSEQ multiplex PCR was the method, and the copy in TCRdb shows in-frame clones only, minus some. The table records 600,000 or so clones, about 98% of them present only once. Naive CD8 cells were CD45RO-negative, positively selected for CCR7, excluding terminally differentiated effector memory CD45RA+ cells. The source material was naive CD8+ T cells sorted from blood. These receptors were collected from a man aged 25-45 years in good health.

The J gene is TRBJ2-5, the V gene TRBV28; the match to TRBD1 covers 9 bases. Germline V gene lookup returns CDR1 MDHEN and CDR2 SYDVKM. The CDR3 consists of 15 residues. Unmatched junction bases numbered 10, after V lost 6 bases and J lost 5 bases. The CDR3 DNA follows: TGTGCCAGCAGCCTCGGAGTGACAGGGGGGGAGACCCAGTACTTC. It specifies CASSLGVTGGETQYF.

V usage is TRBV29-1 and J usage is TRBJ2-1; 9 bases are a match to TRBD2. V was pared by 2 bases and J by 8 bases, with 13 bases of the junction left unmatched. This CDR3 spans 16 amino acids. Germline V CDR1 and CDR2: SQVTM, ANQGSEA. For the CDR3, the DNA is TGCAGCGTTGAATCGGCGGGAGGGCCCACGGGTTATGAGCAGTTCTTC. This gives the protein CSVESAGGPTGYEQFF.

The chain is built from TRBV11-2 and TRBJ1-5; no definite D call. Germline CDR1 SGHAT, CDR2 FQNNGV. The CDR3 has 14 residues. Trimming pared 0 bases from V and 3 bases from J, leaving 6 bases between. CDR3 bases: TGTGCCAGCAGCTTAGAAGGAGTCAATCAGCCCCAGCATTTT. Protein: CASSLEGVNQPQHF.

The chain recombines TRBV7-6 with TRBJ1-1; 7 nucleotides align to TRBD1. With V trimmed by 1 base and J by 1 base, 9 bases remained unmatched. Germline V gene lookup returns CDR1 SGHVS and CDR2 FNYEAQ. The CDR3 is made up of 17 amino acids. In DNA form, the CDR3 reads TGTGCCAGCAGCTTAGGGACAGGAGTGATAGGGAACACTGAAGCTTTCTTT. Amino acid sequence: CASSLGTGVIGNTEAFF.

The chain employs TRBV5-1 and TRBJ1-1; a possible D gene is TRBD1 (6 bases). Germline V gives CDR1 SGHRS, CDR2 YFSETQ. Trimming removed 3 bases from V and 4 bases from J, with 13 bases in between. CDR3 length: 14 amino acids. The CDR3 nucleotides read TGCGCCAGCAGCTCGACAGGCCGGTTCACTGAAGCTTTCTTT. Translating gives CASSSTGRFTEAFF.

The rearrangement links TRBV27 to TRBJ2-7; 9 positions agree with TRBD1. The V gene's germline CDR1 is MNHEY and CDR2 SMNVEV (reference sequence). This CDR3 spans 15 amino acids. With 6 bases clipped from V and 1 base from J, the junction kept 7 bases outside the gene matches. The CDR3 loop is CASSSWDRASYEQYF. CDR3 bases: TGTGCCAGCAGCTCCTGGGACAGGGCTTCCTACGAGCAGTACTTC.

The chain uses TRBV29-1 and TRBJ2-1; 8 bases line up with TRBD2. CDR3 length: 15 amino acids. Trimming at V came to 2 bases and at J to 2 bases, leaving 5 bases not matched to a gene. CDR1 SQVTM and CDR2 ANQGSEA come from the germline V gene. The CDR3 is CSVEPREGPYNEQFF. DNA of the CDR3: TGCAGCGTTGAACCTCGGGAGGGCCCCTACAATGAGCAGTTCTTC.

This clone was seen a single time. CDR3 protein: CASSTTSGRSSYNEQFF. The CDR3 coding sequence is TGTGCCAGTAGTACGACTAGCGGGAGAAGTTCCTACAATGAGCAGTTCTTC. V is TRBV19 and J is TRBJ2-1; 12 bases are shared with TRBD2. After removal of 4 bases from V and 1 base from J, the junction contained 5 bases not matched to a gene. Germline V lookup: CDR1 LNHDA, CDR2 SQIVND (reference sequence). The CDR3 sequence is 17 residues long.